This T cell receptor beta chain was found in a study of blood T cell repertoires in COVID-19. The overall study: Spain, Italy and the United States supplied samples that represented acute and convalescent COVID-19. T cells, B-cell-depleted T cells, or PBMCs provided the cDNA or gDNA that served as material.

The CDR3 runs 14 residues. Per germline, CDR1 SGHRS and CDR2 YFSETQ. The V end lost 4 bases, the J end lost 2 bases, and 11 bases lay between the germline ends. This clone occurred a few times. Original processing notes: Reference gene primers were amplified, and this amplification served to estimate nucleated cell counts. Sequenced by immunoSEQ multiplex PCR; TCRdb stores in-frame clones only, minus some. V and J calls plus clone size are reproduced from that table; the DNA served to infer D and trimming. The sample consists of about 290,000 clones, around four fifths of them appearing once. The sequenced material came from peripheral blood. The chain recombines TRBV5-1 with TRBJ2-3; the D gene is possibly TRBD1 (6 bases). This TCR was recovered from a woman aged 45 to 65 with active or convalescent COVID-19. The CDR3 DNA reads TGCGCCAGCAGCCTTGGACAGCTCACAGATACGCAGTATTTT. Encoded protein: CASSLGQLTDTQYF.